This T cell receptor beta chain is from a study of T cell repertoires in cytomegalovirus infection. On the study more broadly: It was recently identified HLA-C-restricted and well-studied HLA-B-restricted CMV epitopes that the study used. Through public TCR beta signatures, both CMV infection and matching HLA type were indicated.

This clonotype has only a few counts. Its antigen remains unidentified. An end of the junction does not agree with germline; a read error may underlie this. Overall study findings and caveats: CMV-specific TCR beta clonotypes restricted by HLA-C dominated the ex vivo response.

Via MiXCR, TCRdb re-called the reads, giving one row per CDR3 protein. The sample contains more than 95,000 distinct CDR3 sequences, more than 25% of which appear only once. The starting material was CD8+ T cells from cultured PBMCs, obtained from culture after CMV antigen stimulation. The source is a human donor in good health (CMV status not recorded). Some clones in this sample may be carry-over from other donors' samples.

This CDR3 reads CASSLPNRGLAKNIQYF. In nucleotides, the CDR3 is TGTGCTAGCAGCCTCCCAAACAGGGGGTTAGCCAAAAACATTCAGTACTTC. The chain couples TRBV7-7 to TRBJ2-4; 8 positions agree with TRBD1. CDR1 and CDR2 (germline): SSHAT, FNYEAQ (reference sequence). The CDR3 extends over 17 amino acids. The entire variable domain, with the rest obtained from reference TRBV7-7 and TRBJ2-4, is as follows: GAGVSQSPRYKVTKRGQDVTLRCDPISSHATLYWYQQALGQGPEFLTYFNYEAQPDKSGLPSDRFSAERPEGSISTLTIQRTEQRDSAMYRCASSLPNRGLAKNIQYFGAGTRLSVL.